The source of this TCR beta chain is a study of T cell repertoires in cytomegalovirus infection. This clonotype was counted many times. CDR1 is SGHRS, CDR2 YFSETQ, per germline. CDR3 length: 18 residues. Trimming cost V 0 bases and J 1 base; bases outside gene matches: 6. TCRdb recomputed calls from the reads with MiXCR, one row per CDR3 protein. The profile shows 450,000 to 600,000 distinct CDR3 sequences, 10% to 12% of them singletons. The chain recombines TRBV5-1 with TRBJ2-1; 11 bases line up with TRBD2. The clonotype was recovered from a human donor in good health (CMV status not recorded). Some clones in this sample may be carry-over from other donors' samples. Sequencing was carried out using PBMCs. The CDR3, as DNA: TGCGCCAGCAGCTTGGAGACTAGCGGGGCCCCTTCCTACAATGAGCAGTTCTTC. The encoded protein is CASSLETSGAPSYNEQFF.